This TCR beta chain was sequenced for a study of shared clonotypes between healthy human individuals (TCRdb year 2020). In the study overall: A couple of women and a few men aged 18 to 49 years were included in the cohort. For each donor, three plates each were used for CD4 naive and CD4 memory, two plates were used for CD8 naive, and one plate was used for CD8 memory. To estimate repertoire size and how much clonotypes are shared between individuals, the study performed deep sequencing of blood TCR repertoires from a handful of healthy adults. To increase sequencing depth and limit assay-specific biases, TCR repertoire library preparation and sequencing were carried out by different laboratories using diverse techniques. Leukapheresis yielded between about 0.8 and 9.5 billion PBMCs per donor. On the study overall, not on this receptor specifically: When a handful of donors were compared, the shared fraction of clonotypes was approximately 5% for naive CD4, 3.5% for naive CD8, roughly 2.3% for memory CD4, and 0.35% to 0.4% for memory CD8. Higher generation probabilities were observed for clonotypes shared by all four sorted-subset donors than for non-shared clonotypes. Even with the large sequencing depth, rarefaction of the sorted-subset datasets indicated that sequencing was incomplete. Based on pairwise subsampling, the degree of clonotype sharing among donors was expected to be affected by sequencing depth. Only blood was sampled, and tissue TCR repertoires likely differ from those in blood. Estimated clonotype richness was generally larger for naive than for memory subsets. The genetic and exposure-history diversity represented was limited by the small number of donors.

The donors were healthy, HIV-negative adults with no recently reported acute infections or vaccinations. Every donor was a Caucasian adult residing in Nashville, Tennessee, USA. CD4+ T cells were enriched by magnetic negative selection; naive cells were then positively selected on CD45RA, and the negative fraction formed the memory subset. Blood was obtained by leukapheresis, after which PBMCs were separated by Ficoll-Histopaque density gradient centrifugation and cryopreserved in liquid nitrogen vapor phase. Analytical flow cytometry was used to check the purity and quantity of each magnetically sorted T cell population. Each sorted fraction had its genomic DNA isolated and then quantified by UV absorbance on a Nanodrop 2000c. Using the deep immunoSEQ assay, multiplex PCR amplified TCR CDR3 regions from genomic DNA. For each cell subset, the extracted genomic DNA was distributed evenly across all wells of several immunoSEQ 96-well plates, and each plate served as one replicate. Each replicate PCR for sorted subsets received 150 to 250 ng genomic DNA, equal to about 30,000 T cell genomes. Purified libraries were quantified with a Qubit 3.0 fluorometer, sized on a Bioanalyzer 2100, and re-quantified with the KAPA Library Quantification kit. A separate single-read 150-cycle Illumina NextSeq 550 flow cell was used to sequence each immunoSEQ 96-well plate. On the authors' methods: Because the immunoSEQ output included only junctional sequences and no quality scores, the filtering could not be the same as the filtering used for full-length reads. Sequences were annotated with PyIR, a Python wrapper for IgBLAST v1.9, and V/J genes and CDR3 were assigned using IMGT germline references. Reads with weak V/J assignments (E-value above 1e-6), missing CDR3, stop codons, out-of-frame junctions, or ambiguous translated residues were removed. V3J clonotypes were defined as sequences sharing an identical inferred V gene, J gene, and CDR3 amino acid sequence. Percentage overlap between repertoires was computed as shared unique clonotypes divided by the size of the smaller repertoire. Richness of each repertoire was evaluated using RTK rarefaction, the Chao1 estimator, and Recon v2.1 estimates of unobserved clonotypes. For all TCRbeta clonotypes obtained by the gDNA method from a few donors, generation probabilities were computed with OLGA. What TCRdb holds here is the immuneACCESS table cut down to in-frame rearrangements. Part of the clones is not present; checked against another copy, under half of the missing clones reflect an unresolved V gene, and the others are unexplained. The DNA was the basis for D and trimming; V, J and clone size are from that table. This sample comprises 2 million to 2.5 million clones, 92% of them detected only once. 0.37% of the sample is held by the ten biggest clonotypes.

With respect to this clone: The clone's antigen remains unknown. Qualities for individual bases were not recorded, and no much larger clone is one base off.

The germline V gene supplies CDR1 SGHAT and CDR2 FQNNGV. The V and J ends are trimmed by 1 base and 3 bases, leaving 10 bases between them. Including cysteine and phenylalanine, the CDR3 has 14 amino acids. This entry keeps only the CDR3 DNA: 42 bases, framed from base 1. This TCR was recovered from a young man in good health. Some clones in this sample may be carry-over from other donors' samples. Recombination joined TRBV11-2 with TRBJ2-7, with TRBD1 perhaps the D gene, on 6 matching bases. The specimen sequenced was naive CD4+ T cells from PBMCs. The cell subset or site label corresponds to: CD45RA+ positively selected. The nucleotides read TGTGCCAGCAGCTTAGGGGTGGACAGCTACGAGCAGTACTTC. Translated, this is CASSLGVDSYEQYF.